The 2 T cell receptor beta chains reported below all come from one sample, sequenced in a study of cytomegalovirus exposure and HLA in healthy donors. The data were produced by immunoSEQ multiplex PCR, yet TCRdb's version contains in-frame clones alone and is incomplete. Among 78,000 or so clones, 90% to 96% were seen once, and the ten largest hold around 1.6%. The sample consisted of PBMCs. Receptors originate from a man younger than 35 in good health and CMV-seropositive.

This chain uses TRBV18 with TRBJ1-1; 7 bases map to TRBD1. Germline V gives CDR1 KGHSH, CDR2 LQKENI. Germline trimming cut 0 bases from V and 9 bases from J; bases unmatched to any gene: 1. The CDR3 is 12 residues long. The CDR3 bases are TGTGCCAGCTCACCACCGGGACAGAAAGCTTTCTTT. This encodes CASSPPGQKAFF.

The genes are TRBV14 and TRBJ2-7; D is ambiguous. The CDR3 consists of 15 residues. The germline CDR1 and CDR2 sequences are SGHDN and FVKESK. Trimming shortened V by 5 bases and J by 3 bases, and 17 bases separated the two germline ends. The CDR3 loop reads CASSDGPHSLYEQYF. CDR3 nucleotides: TGTGCCAGCAGCGACGGCCCTCATAGCCTCTACGAGCAGTACTTC.